Listed below are T cell receptor beta chains from one sample, sequenced in a study of T-cell memory formation after mild COVID-19. TCRdb processed the 5' RACE reads anew with MiXCR; each CDR3 protein has one entry. Of roughly 580,000 distinct CDR3 sequences listed, roughly 17% are singletons. The sequenced sample was PBMCs or a T cell subset sorted from them (not recorded which). The receptor source for this set is an adult woman who had mild COVID-19 (a few samples of this study predate the infection). Cell type and time point are not known. Both conserved end residues are part of each CDR3. The order of the fields is J gene, D gene, V gene, clone size, CDR3 DNA, CDR3 protein. The D gene is left open where the match is weak. Clone size is shown for a subset of rows, as once, few, many or a class of expanded clone.

j_call: TRBJ2-1
d_call: TRBD1
v_call: TRBV27
clone_size: NA
cdr3_nt: TGTGCCAGCAGTCCAGGGACAGGGGTTTTGGGGTCGGATGAGCAGTTCTTC
cdr3_aa: CASSPGTGVLGSDEQFF

j_call: TRBJ2-2
d_call: TRBD2
v_call: TRBV24-1
clone_size: few
cdr3_nt: TGTGCCACCGCCACGCGGGGGGGGACCGGGGAGCTGTTTTTT
cdr3_aa: CATATRGGTGELFF

j_call: TRBJ2-7
d_call: TRBD2
v_call: TRBV7-2
clone_size: NA
cdr3_nt: TGTGCCAGCAGCTTAGGCGGGAGCGGGCACGAGCAGTACTTC
cdr3_aa: CASSLGGSGHEQYF

j_call: TRBJ1-2
d_call: TRBD1
v_call: TRBV29-1
clone_size: NA
cdr3_nt: TGCAGCGACCGACAGGGTGGTCCTCCCTATGGCTACACCTTC
cdr3_aa: CSDRQGGPPYGYTF

j_call: TRBJ1-2
d_call: NA
v_call: TRBV3-1
clone_size: NA
cdr3_nt: TGTGCCAGCAGTATTTCGCGACCTCGGACGGTCTATGGCTACACCTTC
cdr3_aa: CASSISRPRTVYGYTF

j_call: TRBJ1-1
d_call: NA
v_call: TRBV18
clone_size: NA
cdr3_nt: TGTGCCAGCTCACCAAGCTACAGGCAGAACACTGAAGCTTTCTTT
cdr3_aa: CASSPSYRQNTEAFF

j_call: TRBJ2-7
d_call: NA
v_call: TRBV5-6
clone_size: few
cdr3_nt: TGTGCCAGCAGCCCGGGAGGCAGGGGAAACTACGAGCAGTACTTC
cdr3_aa: CASSPGGRGNYEQYF

j_call: TRBJ2-1
d_call: NA
v_call: TRBV12-3/TRBV12-4
clone_size: few
cdr3_nt: TGTGCCAGCAGTTCTCTCTCGGGTACCCTCTATGAGCAGTTCTTC
cdr3_aa: CASSSLSGTLYEQFF

j_call: TRBJ2-2
d_call: TRBD2
v_call: TRBV12-3/TRBV12-4
clone_size: many
cdr3_nt: TGTGCCAGCAGTCTAGCGGGGTTCACCGGGGAGCTGTTTTTT
cdr3_aa: CASSLAGFTGELFF

j_call: TRBJ2-1
d_call: TRBD2
v_call: TRBV5-1
clone_size: NA
cdr3_nt: TGCGCCAGCAGCTTGGGGGCGGGAGGGGACACTGAGCAGTTCTTC
cdr3_aa: CASSLGAGGDTEQFF

j_call: TRBJ2-7
d_call: NA
v_call: TRBV5-1
clone_size: few
cdr3_nt: TGCGCCAGCAGCTTGGATGGGGACGGCGAGCAGTACTTC
cdr3_aa: CASSLDGDGEQYF

j_call: TRBJ2-7
d_call: NA
v_call: TRBV11-3
clone_size: NA
cdr3_nt: TGTGCCAGCAGCCGTAGCCCCGGGTACTCCTACGAGCAGTACTTC
cdr3_aa: CASSRSPGYSYEQYF

j_call: TRBJ2-3
d_call: TRBD1
v_call: TRBV18
clone_size: few
cdr3_nt: TGTGCCAGCTCACCATTGACAGGGGGCACAGATACGCAGTATTTT
cdr3_aa: CASSPLTGGTDTQYF

j_call: TRBJ2-2
d_call: NA
v_call: TRBV2
clone_size: NA
cdr3_nt: TGTGCCAGCAAATATACCGGGAGGAACACCGGGGAGCTGTTTTTT
cdr3_aa: CASKYTGRNTGELFF

j_call: TRBJ2-7
d_call: TRBD1
v_call: TRBV7-2
clone_size: NA
cdr3_nt: TGTGCCAGCAGCTCCCCAGACAGGGAGCTCTACGAGCAGTACTTC
cdr3_aa: CASSSPDRELYEQYF

j_call: TRBJ1-6
d_call: NA
v_call: TRBV5-4
clone_size: few
cdr3_nt: TGTGCCAGCAGTTTCGATGCCTATAATTCACCCCTCCACTTT
cdr3_aa: CASSFDAYNSPLHF

j_call: TRBJ2-2
d_call: TRBD2
v_call: TRBV24-1
clone_size: NA
cdr3_nt: TGTGCCACCAGTGATTTGCCTGACTACAAGACTAGCGGGAGAGAGACCACCGGGGAGCTGTTTTTT
cdr3_aa: CATSDLPDYKTSGRETTGELFF

j_call: TRBJ2-1
d_call: NA
v_call: TRBV5-6
clone_size: few
cdr3_nt: TGTGCCAGCAGCTTGGGACTAGTTGATGAGCAGTTCTTC
cdr3_aa: CASSLGLVDEQFF

j_call: TRBJ2-7
d_call: TRBD2
v_call: TRBV7-9
clone_size: few
cdr3_nt: TGTGCCAGCACCTTCCCGGGGGGTTTCTACGAGCAGTACTTC
cdr3_aa: CASTFPGGFYEQYF

j_call: TRBJ2-5
d_call: TRBD1
v_call: TRBV12-3/TRBV12-4
clone_size: few
cdr3_nt: TGTGCCAGCAGTTTATCGGCAGGGGGAAGCGAGACCCAGTACTTC
cdr3_aa: CASSLSAGGSETQYF

j_call: TRBJ2-7
d_call: TRBD2
v_call: TRBV13
clone_size: NA
cdr3_nt: TGTGCCAGCAGCTACGTTACGGCGGGAGGGGAGGAGCAGTACTTC
cdr3_aa: CASSYVTAGGEEQYF

j_call: TRBJ2-1
d_call: TRBD2
v_call: TRBV29-1
clone_size: many
cdr3_nt: TGCAGCGTCTTGCCAAGCGGGGGCCGAAATGAGCAGTTCTTC
cdr3_aa: CSVLPSGGRNEQFF

j_call: TRBJ2-3
d_call: TRBD2
v_call: TRBV5-1
clone_size: NA
cdr3_nt: TGCGCCAGCACCGCGGGGGGGGGAGATACGCAGTATTTT
cdr3_aa: CASTAGGGDTQYF

j_call: TRBJ1-1
d_call: TRBD1
v_call: TRBV7-9
clone_size: NA
cdr3_nt: TGTGCCAGCAGGCCGACAGGGGGCGGCACTGAAGCTTTCTTT
cdr3_aa: CASRPTGGGTEAFF

j_call: TRBJ2-5
d_call: NA
v_call: TRBV12-3/TRBV12-4
clone_size: few
cdr3_nt: TGTGCCAGCAGTGATTTAACCGGACAAGAGACCCAGTACTTC
cdr3_aa: CASSDLTGQETQYF

j_call: TRBJ2-3
d_call: NA
v_call: TRBV3-1
clone_size: NA
cdr3_nt: TGTGCCAGCAGCATGACATTCGGCCATCGGGGAGATACGCAGTATTTT
cdr3_aa: CASSMTFGHRGDTQYF

j_call: TRBJ2-7
d_call: NA
v_call: TRBV6-2/TRBV6-3
clone_size: few
cdr3_nt: TGTGCCAGCAGCTACGGGGTGGATGCATACGAGCAGTACTTC
cdr3_aa: CASSYGVDAYEQYF

j_call: TRBJ2-5
d_call: NA
v_call: TRBV3-1
clone_size: few
cdr3_nt: TGTGCCAGCAGCCGACGGGGACCGGGGACCCAGTACTTC
cdr3_aa: CASSRRGPGTQYF

j_call: TRBJ2-3
d_call: NA
v_call: TRBV12-3/TRBV12-4
clone_size: many
cdr3_nt: TGTGCCAGCAGTTCGAGGGCAGATACGCAGTATTTT
cdr3_aa: CASSSRADTQYF

j_call: TRBJ1-5
d_call: TRBD1
v_call: TRBV12-5
clone_size: few
cdr3_nt: TGTGCTAGTGGTTTGGGTCGGGGGGGACAGTCCAATCAGCCCCAGCATTTT
cdr3_aa: CASGLGRGGQSNQPQHF

j_call: TRBJ2-7
d_call: NA
v_call: TRBV6-5
clone_size: few
cdr3_nt: TGTGCCAGCAGTTCCAGAGATGCCTACGAGCAGTACTTC
cdr3_aa: CASSSRDAYEQYF

j_call: TRBJ2-1
d_call: NA
v_call: TRBV19
clone_size: few
cdr3_nt: TGTGCCAGTCACGGTTCGGACTGGAGGAAGCAGTTCTTC
cdr3_aa: CASHGSDWRKQFF

j_call: TRBJ2-7
d_call: TRBD1
v_call: TRBV24-1
clone_size: few
cdr3_nt: TGTGCCACCGAAGGGGGCGCGTCCGACGAGCAGTACTTC
cdr3_aa: CATEGGASDEQYF

j_call: TRBJ1-2
d_call: NA
v_call: TRBV12-3/TRBV12-4
clone_size: NA
cdr3_nt: TGTGCCAGCAGTTTAGCGTTGGGACAAGGGCCCAACTATGGCTACACCTTC
cdr3_aa: CASSLALGQGPNYGYTF

j_call: TRBJ2-1
d_call: NA
v_call: TRBV10-3
clone_size: few
cdr3_nt: TGTGCCATCAGTGAGTCCAGAGAATCGCAGTTCTTC
cdr3_aa: CAISESRESQFF

j_call: TRBJ1-2
d_call: NA
v_call: TRBV13
clone_size: NA
cdr3_nt: TGTGCCAGCAGCATGACAGGTCTGCCCGGCTACACCTTC
cdr3_aa: CASSMTGLPGYTF

j_call: TRBJ1-2
d_call: NA
v_call: TRBV24-1
clone_size: many
cdr3_nt: TGTGCCACCAGTGATGGGGGACTCCGGTCCTATGGCTACACCTTC
cdr3_aa: CATSDGGLRSYGYTF

j_call: TRBJ2-7
d_call: NA
v_call: TRBV11-2
clone_size: few
cdr3_nt: TGTGCCAGCAGCTTCTTGGGATTTCAGTACTTC
cdr3_aa: CASSFLGFQYF

j_call: TRBJ1-1
d_call: NA
v_call: TRBV29-1
clone_size: few
cdr3_nt: TGCAGCGCGAAGGGGCAGGAGGTCCTGAACACTGAAGCTTTCTTT
cdr3_aa: CSAKGQEVLNTEAFF

j_call: TRBJ2-1
d_call: TRBD2
v_call: TRBV10-3
clone_size: NA
cdr3_nt: TGTGCCATGGGGACTAGCGGGGGGGACTACAATGAGCAGTTCTTC
cdr3_aa: CAMGTSGGDYNEQFF

j_call: TRBJ2-7
d_call: TRBD2
v_call: TRBV7-3
clone_size: many
cdr3_nt: TGTGCCAGCAGCTTAAGGCGGGGGGGACCCTACGAGCAGTACTTC
cdr3_aa: CASSLRRGGPYEQYF

j_call: TRBJ1-5
d_call: TRBD1
v_call: TRBV5-1
clone_size: few
cdr3_nt: TGCGCCAGCAGCTTGGCCTGTGACAGGGTCAGGGCGAATCAGCCCCAGCATTTT
cdr3_aa: CASSLACDRVRANQPQHF

j_call: TRBJ2-6
d_call: NA
v_call: TRBV7-6
clone_size: few
cdr3_nt: TGTGCCAGCAGCCCCGAGGCAAGGGGGGGGGCCCAAGGGGCCAACGTCCTGACTTTC
cdr3_aa: CASSPEARGGAQGANVLTF

j_call: TRBJ1-1
d_call: NA
v_call: TRBV12-3/TRBV12-4
clone_size: NA
cdr3_nt: TGTGCCAGCAGCCGATCGGGGCGGGGCACTGAAGCTTTCTTT
cdr3_aa: CASSRSGRGTEAFF

j_call: TRBJ2-1
d_call: TRBD1
v_call: TRBV7-2
clone_size: few
cdr3_nt: TGTGCCAGCAGCTTAGGGGGGACAGGGGTAAACAATGAGCAGTTCTTC
cdr3_aa: CASSLGGTGVNNEQFF

j_call: TRBJ1-2
d_call: TRBD1
v_call: TRBV20-1
clone_size: NA
cdr3_nt: TGCAGTGCTAGGGACAGGGGGCCGGATGGCTACACCTTC
cdr3_aa: CSARDRGPDGYTF